This T cell receptor (beta chain) stems from a study of control samples from healthy donors and cancer patients. The data were produced by immunoSEQ multiplex PCR, yet TCRdb's version contains in-frame clones alone and is incomplete. The sample has about 110,000 clones, about 89% seen once. Sequencing used blood. The TCR sequence derives from a woman between 18 and 30 years old in good health.

CDR3 region: CSASVPYGEKLFF. The CDR3 DNA reads TGCAGTGCTAGTGTCCCCTACGGCGAAAAACTGTTTTTT. V is TRBV20-1 and J is TRBJ1-4; D is ambiguous. This CDR3 is 13 amino acids long. Germline CDR1 reads DFQATT; CDR2 reads SNEGSKA (reference sequence). Trimming removed 3 bases at V and 8 bases at J, with 13 bases between.